This entry features one T cell receptor (beta chain) sequence. Its specificity is not known. V lost 4 bases and J lost 13, with 18 bases in between. The germline V gene has CDR1 SGHDT and CDR2 YYEEEE. The CDR3 totals 14 residues. 13 Jbeta primers and 60 Vbeta primers were used for the PCR. Authors' methods: Approximately 11 million shared chains were among 65 million to 85 million unique TCR beta chains counted in a later analysis. Measured with immunoSEQ multiplex PCR; TCRdb has only the in-frame clones, and not every one. That table gives V, J and clone size, and the DNA gave D and trimming. The table records about 180,000 clones, 80% of them present only once. The sample belongs to a study of cytomegalovirus exposure and HLA in healthy donors. Whole-study context: HLA-typed donors contributed approximately 92 million unique TCRs, which were held in an early data release.

Broader study findings: Reports described diagnosis of cytomegalovirus status by the classifier as highly specific and sensitive. According to the study, 160 or so TCR beta chains were cytomegalovirus-associated.

This TCR was recovered from a girl aged 10 to 17 in good health and CMV-seropositive. The rearrangement links TRBV5-6 to TRBJ1-6; D not certain. The material sequenced was PBMCs. In DNA form, the CDR3 reads TGTGCCAGCAGCCCGCTTCGGAGGCTCTCGCCCCTCCACTTT. Its protein product is CASSPLRRLSPLHF.